This TCR beta chain was obtained from a study of blood T cell repertoires in COVID-19. Study-level information: Sites in the United States, Italy and Spain provided acute and convalescent COVID-19 samples. The cDNA or gDNA used as material had been derived from T cells, B-cell-depleted T cells, or PBMCs.

V gave up 5 bases and J gave up 0 bases; unmatched junction bases: 9. Germline V gene lookup returns CDR1 LGHDT and CDR2 YNNKEL (reference sequence). The CDR3 covers 16 residues. Ages ranged from roughly 18 to 100 years, with residence in about two dozen US areas. Among Cohort 3 donors, those recovered had two negative PCRs, clearance, or symptom resolution. Only in-frame clones appear in the TCRdb table, and some are missing; sequencing was by immunoSEQ multiplex PCR. The data show 200,000 or so clones, 65% to 85% seen once. The sequencing sample was made of PBMCs or T cells enriched from blood (not recorded which). The V call is TRBV3-1 (or the pseudogene TRBV3-2), the J call TRBJ1-1, with 7 bases that match TRBD1. The TCR originated in a man in his forties who had recovered from COVID-19. CDR3 loop: CASSSGGQPMNTEAFF. The CDR3 bases are TGTGCCAGCAGCAGTGGGGGACAGCCCATGAACACTGAAGCTTTCTTT.